These 23 T cell receptor beta chains share one sample of origin, sequenced in a study of T cells after yellow fever vaccination. TCRdb re-called the 5' RACE reads with MiXCR, one entry per CDR3 protein. In the table there are roughly 310,000 distinct CDR3 sequences, 3.6% of which are singletons. Here the sequenced sample was PBMCs, taken on the day of the yellow fever booster vaccination. Every receptor here comes from a man aged 18 to 29 who received the YFV17D yellow fever vaccine.

This clonotype was counted only a few times. This rearrangement joins TRBV15 to TRBJ1-2; no clear D gene. CDR3 size: 14 residues. Germline CDR1 reads LNHNV; CDR2 reads YYDKDF (reference sequence). V lost 3 bases to trimming and J lost 8 bases, with 16 bases between them. The CDR3 loop is CATSSGVQHGGYTF. The CDR3 DNA reads TGTGCCACCAGCAGTGGTGTGCAACATGGGGGCTACACCTTC.

The chain is built from TRBV4-1 and TRBJ2-7, with D unclear. Germline V lookup: CDR1 MGHRA, CDR2 YSYEKL. The CDR3 has 17 amino acids. Trimming took 0 bases from V and 0 from J, leaving 15 bases between them. The CDR3 here is CASSQESASASSYEQYF. The CDR3 region has the DNA TGCGCCAGCAGCCAAGAGTCGGCGAGCGCCAGCTCCTACGAGCAGTACTTC.

The CDR3 DNA follows: TGTGCCAGCAGAATAGCGGGGGGTCTGAAAGATACGCAGTATTTT. This gives the protein CASRIAGGLKDTQYF. This sequence joins TRBV2 and TRBJ2-3, with 10 nucleotides matching TRBD2. This CDR3 spans 15 amino acids. The ends lost 6 bases at V and 5 bases at J; junction bases unmatched: 8. Germline CDR1 SNHLY, CDR2 FYNNEI.

This clonotype was counted ten times or more. The V and J genes are TRBV5-4 and TRBJ2-3, with D possibly being TRBD2 (5 bases). This CDR3 has 17 amino acids. Trimming removed 0 bases at V and 2 bases at J, with 16 bases between. From germline, CDR1 is SGHNT and CDR2 YYREEE (reference sequence). For the CDR3, the DNA is TGTGCCAGCAGCTTGGTCCGGGGTAGGGCGTTCACAGATACGCAGTATTTT. The encoded protein is CASSLVRGRAFTDTQYF.

This clonotype was counted at least ten times. The chain joins TRBV6-2 or TRBV6-3 to TRBJ1-4; TRBD1 aligns across 9 bases. The CDR3 runs to 17 residues. Germline values: CDR1 MNHEY, CDR2 SVGEGT. The trim removed 2 bases at V and 6 bases at J, leaving 10 bases unmatched. The CDR3: CASSYRRRTGGDEKLFF. Here the CDR3 DNA reads TGTGCCAGCAGTTACCGGCGGAGAACAGGGGGCGATGAAAAACTGTTTTTT.

This clonotype was counted at least ten times. The chain couples TRBV7-2 to TRBJ2-1; D perhaps matches TRBD2 (6 bases). V was trimmed by 1 base and J by 3 bases, leaving 19 bases between them. The CDR3 is 18 residues long. Germline V gene lookup returns CDR1 SGHTA and CDR2 FQGNSA. The CDR3 protein is CASSLVVGGSLVYNEQFF. CDR3 DNA: TGTGCCAGCAGCTTAGTTGTGGGGGGTAGCCTCGTCTACAATGAGCAGTTCTTC.

This clonotype has ten or more counts. This rearrangement joins TRBV6-5 to TRBJ2-3; D is unclear. The CDR3 extends over 14 amino acids. In germline, CDR1 is MNHEY, CDR2 SVGAGI. V was shortened by 4 bases and J by 0 bases, with 8 bases between the two germline ends. Written as DNA, the CDR3 is TGTGCCAGCAGTTTGACGGTTAGCACAGATACGCAGTATTTT. This gives the protein CASSLTVSTDTQYF.

This clonotype was counted many times. This chain connects TRBV7-9 to TRBJ2-5, with D perhaps TRBD1 (5 bases). The ends were cut back, 6 bases at V and 5 bases at J, with 16 bases in the middle. CDR3 length: 14 amino acids. Germline loops: CDR1 SEHNR, CDR2 FQNEAQ (reference sequence). The CDR3 nucleotides are TGTGCCAGCAGTCCCCGTGACAGTCCGGAGACCCAGTACTTC. It yields the protein CASSPRDSPETQYF.

This clonotype was detected only a few times. This chain connects TRBV12-3 or TRBV12-4 to TRBJ1-6, with a weak D call TRBD1 (5 bases). Trimming stripped 5 bases from V and 10 bases from J, with 21 bases between. CDR3 size: 16 residues. CDR3 protein: CASSPRRGVLGSPLHF. The CDR3 region has the DNA TGTGCCAGCAGTCCCCGCCGAGGGGTTCTAGGGTCACCCCTCCACTTT.

This clonotype was detected ten times or more. The chain is built from TRBV9 and TRBJ1-1, with 9 bases aligning to TRBD1. Germline V lookup: CDR1 SGDLS, CDR2 YYNGEE. V lost 3 bases, J lost 8 bases, and 5 bases stayed unmatched. CDR3 length equals 13 residues. This chain's CDR3 is CASSAGTGREAFF. The CDR3 nucleotides read TGTGCCAGCAGCGCCGGGACAGGGAGGGAAGCTTTCTTT.

This clonotype was seen many times. Mismatch with germline at one junction end may stem from a read error. The chain combines TRBV7-7 with TRBJ2-3; 15 bases line up with TRBD2. The CDR3 totals 16 residues. Germline-derived CDR1 and CDR2 are SSHAT and FNYEAQ (reference sequence). The CDR3 loop reads CASSQGLAGGTDTQYF. The CDR3 DNA sequence: TGTGCTAGCAGCCAGGGACTAGCGGGGGGAACAGATACGCAGTATTTT.

This clonotype was seen at least ten times. This chain links TRBV12-3 or TRBV12-4 with TRBJ2-5; D assignment may be TRBD1 or TRBD2 (6 bases each). The germline V and J ends were trimmed by 4 bases and 5 bases, with 17 bases remaining between them. This CDR3 has 15 amino acids. The DNA of the CDR3 is TGTGCCAGCAGTTCAGGGGAGGCAAGTGGGGAGACCCAGTACTTC. Translated: CASSSGEASGETQYF.

This clonotype showed up just a few times. The chain joins TRBV20-1 to TRBJ1-5; D is uncertain. The CDR3 has 12 amino acids. Germline values: CDR1 DFQATT, CDR2 SNEGSKA (reference sequence). The V end lost 1 base, the J end lost 4 bases, and 5 bases lay between the germline ends. CDR3 nucleotides: TGCAGTGCTAGAGTCGAAAATCAGCCCCAGCATTTT. The encoded protein is CSARVENQPQHF.

This clonotype was seen a few times. This chain joins TRBV14 and TRBJ2-3; 9 bases line up with TRBD1. The germline V gene has CDR1 SGHDN and CDR2 FVKESK. The CDR3 runs 15 residues. With 6 bases clipped from V and 3 bases from J, the junction kept 7 bases outside the gene matches. The CDR3: CASSLGTGTTDTQYF. The CDR3 DNA reads as TGTGCCAGCAGTCTTGGGACAGGGACGACAGATACGCAGTATTTT.

This clonotype was recorded many times. This chain joins TRBV20-1 and TRBJ1-1; 9 bases map to TRBD1. The J segment lost 4 bases and the V segment lost 6 bases, leaving 6 bases of the junction unmatched. From germline, CDR1 is DFQATT and CDR2 SNEGSKA (reference sequence). CDR3 length equals 13 residues. CDR3 region: CSARGTGFTEAFF. The DNA for the CDR3 is TGCAGTGCCCGCGGGACAGGGTTCACTGAAGCTTTCTTT.

The chain links TRBV4-1 to TRBJ2-2; TRBD2 agrees at 7 bases. Trimming cost V 7 bases and J 4 bases; bases outside gene matches: 9. The CDR3 totals 15 residues. CDR1 and CDR2 from the germline V gene are MGHRA and YSYEKL. The CDR3 DNA reads TGCGCCAGCAATAACCCGGGAGGTGGCACCGGGGAGCTGTTTTTT. It translates to CASNNPGGGTGELFF.

The chain recombines TRBV19 with TRBJ2-5; D is unresolved. This CDR3 comprises 17 residues. Trimming removed 3 bases at V and 4 bases at J, with 21 bases between. Germline lookup yields CDR1 LNHDA and CDR2 SQIVND (reference sequence). CDR3 in DNA: TGTGCCAGTAGTATCGCTCCCGGGCGCTCAATTCGAGAGACCCAGTACTTC. This gives the protein CASSIAPGRSIRETQYF.

At least ten counts were recorded for this clonotype. The gene calls are TRBV5-1 and TRBJ2-7; a weak D match, TRBD1 (6 bases). Germline lookup yields CDR1 SGHRS and CDR2 YFSETQ. The CDR3 is 15 residues long. V shed 2 bases and J shed 2 bases, with 14 bases lying between them. The CDR3 spells CASSLSSTGPYEQYF. Written as DNA, the CDR3 is TGCGCCAGCAGCTTATCTTCGACAGGACCCTACGAGCAGTACTTC.

V is TRBV18 and J is TRBJ2-1; maybe TRBD2 (5 bases). This CDR3 comprises 14 residues. The germline V and J ends were trimmed by 4 bases and 9 bases, with 16 bases remaining between them. Germline CDR1 is KGHSH and CDR2 is LQKENI. The CDR3 loop is CASSLTSTGSEQFF. CDR3 sequence (DNA): TGTGCCAGCTCACTTACTTCTACGGGGAGTGAGCAGTTCTTC.

This clonotype was counted a few times. The CDR3 sequence is CASSHRIDEQYF. CDR3 DNA: TGTGCCAGCAGCCACAGGATCGACGAGCAGTACTTC. The chain couples TRBV3-1 to TRBJ2-7, with D unclear. The germline V gene encodes CDR1 LGHDT and CDR2 YNNKEL (reference sequence). Trimming cost V 3 bases and J 5 bases, with 8 bases left between them. The CDR3 spans 12 residues.

The V call is TRBV19, the J call TRBJ2-5; 9 bases match TRBD1. With V trimmed by 5 bases and J by 2 bases, 12 bases remained unmatched. There are 17 residues in the CDR3. The germline CDR1 and CDR2 sequences are LNHDA and SQIVND (reference sequence). The CDR3 loop reads CASSAYRGRRGQETQYF. CDR3 coding DNA: TGTGCCAGTAGTGCCTACAGGGGGCGCAGAGGGCAAGAGACCCAGTACTTC.

This clonotype came up many times. This chain connects TRBV7-2 to TRBJ2-5, with 14 nucleotides matching TRBD2. The length of the CDR3 is 17 residues. Trimming took 4 bases from V and 1 from J; bases not matched to a gene: 5. The V gene's germline CDR1 is SGHTA and CDR2 FQGNSA. For the CDR3, the DNA is TGTGCCAGCAGCTACCAGGGACTAGCGGGGGCCCAAGAGACCCAGTACTTC. Its translation is CASSYQGLAGAQETQYF.

This clonotype was observed a handful of times. V is TRBV5-1 and J is TRBJ1-1, with TRBD1 matching 8 bases. The CDR3 contains 14 residues. Trimming at V came to 4 bases and at J to 4 bases, leaving 6 bases not matched to a gene. Germline CDR1 SGHRS, CDR2 YFSETQ. CDR3 DNA sequence: TGCGCCAGCAGCGAACAGGGGGGCTCCACTGAAGCTTTCTTT. This translates into CASSEQGGSTEAFF.